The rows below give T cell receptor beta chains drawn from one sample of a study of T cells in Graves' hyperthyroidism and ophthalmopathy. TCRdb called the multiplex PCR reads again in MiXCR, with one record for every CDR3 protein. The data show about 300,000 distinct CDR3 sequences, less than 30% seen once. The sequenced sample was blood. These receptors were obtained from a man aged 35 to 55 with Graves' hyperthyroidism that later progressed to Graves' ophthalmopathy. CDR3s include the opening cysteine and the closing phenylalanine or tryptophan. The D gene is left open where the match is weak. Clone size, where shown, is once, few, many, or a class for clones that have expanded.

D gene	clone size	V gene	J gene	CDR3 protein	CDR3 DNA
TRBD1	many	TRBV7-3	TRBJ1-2	CASSSSGGYGYTF	TGTGCCAGCAGTTCTTCAGGGGGCTATGGCTACACCTTC
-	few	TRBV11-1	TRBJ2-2	CASSLRAASGELFF	TGTGCCAGCAGCTTGAGGGCTGCATCCGGGGAGCTGTTTTTT
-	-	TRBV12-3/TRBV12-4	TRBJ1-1	CASSFTEFNKAFF	TGTGCCAGCAGTTTTACAGAATTTAACAAAGCTTTCTTT
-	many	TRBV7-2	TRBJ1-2	CASVRDTRNYGYTF	TGTGCCAGCGTGAGGGACACCCGGAACTATGGCTACACCTTC
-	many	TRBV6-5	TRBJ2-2	CASSYDKGTGELFF	TGTGCCAGCAGTTACGATAAGGGCACCGGGGAGCTGTTTTTT
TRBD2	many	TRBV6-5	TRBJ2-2	CASTRASGSYTGELFF	TGTGCCAGCACCCGAGCTAGCGGGAGTTACACCGGGGAGCTGTTTTTT
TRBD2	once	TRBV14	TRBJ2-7	CASSYGGRSPYEQYF	TGTGCCAGCAGTTACGGCGGGAGATCCCCCTACGAGCAGTACTTC
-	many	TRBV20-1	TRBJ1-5	CSLGQPQHF	TGCAGTTTAGGTCAGCCCCAGCATTTT
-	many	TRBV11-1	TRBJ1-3	CATRNSEVSGNTIYF	TGTGCCACCAGAAACAGCGAAGTCTCTGGAAACACCATATATTTT
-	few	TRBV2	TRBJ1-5	CASSGEARGNQPQHF	TGTGCCAGCAGTGGGGAGGCCAGGGGCAATCAGCCCCAGCATTTT
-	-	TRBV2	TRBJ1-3	CASSENAFSGNTIYF	TGTGCCAGCAGTGAAAATGCGTTCTCTGGAAACACCATATATTTT
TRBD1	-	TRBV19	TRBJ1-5	CASSIRHGTGEQPQHF	TGTGCCAGTAGTATTCGACACGGGACAGGGGAACAGCCCCAGCATTTT
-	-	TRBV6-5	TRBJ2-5	CASSYSQGRPETQYF	TGTGCCAGCAGTTACTCGCAAGGGAGGCCAGAGACCCAGTACTTC
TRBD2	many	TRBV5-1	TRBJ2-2	CASSFRSSGFEAGELFF	TGCGCCAGCAGCTTTAGGTCTAGCGGATTTGAGGCCGGGGAGCTGTTTTTT
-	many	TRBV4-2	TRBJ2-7	CASSQDRSGKHEQYF	TGTGCCAGCAGCCAAGATAGGTCGGGGAAGCACGAGCAGTACTTC
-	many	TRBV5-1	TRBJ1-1	CASRTVGMDTEAFF	TGCGCCAGCAGAACGGTAGGAATGGACACTGAAGCTTTCTTT
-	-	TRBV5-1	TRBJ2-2	CASSFLLGTGELFF	TGCGCCAGCAGCTTCTTGTTGGGCACCGGGGAGCTGTTTTTT
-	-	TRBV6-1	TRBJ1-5	CASRWGTHSNQPQHF	TGTGCCAGCAGGTGGGGAACACACAGCAATCAGCCCCAGCATTTT
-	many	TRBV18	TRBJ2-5	CASSPQGQETQYF	TGTGCCAGCTCACCTCAGGGGCAAGAGACCCAGTACTTC
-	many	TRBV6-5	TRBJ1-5	CASSRSRNQPQHF	TGTGCCAGCAGCCGGTCCCGCAATCAGCCCCAGCATTTT
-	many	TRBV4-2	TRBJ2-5	CASSQVPWETQYF	TGTGCCAGCAGCCAAGTTCCTTGGGAGACCCAGTACTTC
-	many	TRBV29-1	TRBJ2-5	CSVDGQPGETQYF	TGCAGCGTTGATGGGCAGCCCGGGGAGACCCAGTACTTC
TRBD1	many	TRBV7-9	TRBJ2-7	CASNQGQGWKQYF	TGTGCCAGCAACCAGGGACAGGGCTGGAAGCAGTACTTC
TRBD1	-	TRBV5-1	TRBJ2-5	CASSTGQGQETQYF	TGCGCCAGCAGCACGGGACAGGGCCAAGAGACCCAGTACTTC
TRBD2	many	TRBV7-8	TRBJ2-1	CASSPSGPYNEQFF	TGTGCCAGCAGCCCTAGCGGACCCTACAATGAGCAGTTCTTC
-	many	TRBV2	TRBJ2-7	CASRVEGRFYEQYF	TGTGCCAGCCGAGTGGAGGGAAGGTTCTACGAGCAGTACTTC
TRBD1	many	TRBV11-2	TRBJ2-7	CASTTRAGTGVREQYF	TGTGCCAGCACGACAAGGGCCGGGACAGGGGTACGCGAGCAGTACTTC
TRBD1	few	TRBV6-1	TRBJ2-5	CASTERDRETQYF	TGTGCCAGCACCGAAAGGGACAGGGAGACCCAGTACTTC
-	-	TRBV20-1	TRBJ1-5	CSASDGGDQPQHF	TGCAGTGCTAGCGACGGGGGGGATCAGCCCCAGCATTTT
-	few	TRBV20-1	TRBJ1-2	CSAGWDGTNYGYTF	TGCAGTGCTGGATGGGACGGAACTAACTATGGCTACACCTTC
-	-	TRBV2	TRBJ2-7	CASTDTDLYEQYF	TGTGCCAGCACCGATACAGATCTCTACGAGCAGTACTTC
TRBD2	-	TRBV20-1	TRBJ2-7	CSAKKAGLAYEQYF	TGCAGTGCTAAAAAGGCCGGACTAGCATACGAGCAGTACTTC
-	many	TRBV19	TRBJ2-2	CASRAGDSHLINTGELFF	TGTGCCAGTAGGGCGGGGGACAGCCACCTTATCAACACCGGGGAGCTGTTTTTT
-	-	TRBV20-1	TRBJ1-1	CSARMNTEAFF	TGCAGTGCTCGGATGAACACTGAAGCTTTCTTT
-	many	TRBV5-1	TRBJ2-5	CASSGTIPGETQYF	TGCGCCAGCAGCGGGACAATTCCCGGCGAGACCCAGTACTTC
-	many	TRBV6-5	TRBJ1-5	CASSYQQGLQPQHF	TGTGCCAGCAGTTACCAACAGGGCCTTCAGCCCCAGCATTTT
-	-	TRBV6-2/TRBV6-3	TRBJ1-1	CASRREVSNTEAFF	TGTGCCAGCAGGCGAGAGGTATCGAACACTGAAGCTTTCTTT
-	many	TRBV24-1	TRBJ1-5	CATSDQGHSNQPQHF	TGTGCCACCAGTGATCAGGGGCATAGCAATCAGCCCCAGCATTTT
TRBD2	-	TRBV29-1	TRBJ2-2	CSAKVASGPTGELFF	TGCAGCGCGAAGGTGGCTAGCGGGCCCACCGGGGAGCTGTTTTTT
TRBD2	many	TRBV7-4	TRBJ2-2	CASRPALGGSGSKWAGELFF	TGTGCCAGCAGACCCGCCCTCGGTGGTAGCGGGAGTAAGTGGGCCGGGGAGCTGTTTTTT
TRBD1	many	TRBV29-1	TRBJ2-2	CSADRGPGELFF	TGCAGCGCAGACAGGGGGCCCGGGGAGCTGTTTTTT
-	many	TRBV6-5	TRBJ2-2	CASSLDWEYTGELFF	TGTGCCAGCAGCTTAGACTGGGAATACACCGGGGAGCTGTTTTTT
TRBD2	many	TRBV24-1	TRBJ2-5	CATSPGTSRETQYF	TGTGCCACCAGTCCTGGGACTAGCCGAGAGACCCAGTACTTC
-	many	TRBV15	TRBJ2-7	CATSRASPGSHEQYF	TGTGCCACCAGCAGAGCTTCTCCCGGGAGTCACGAGCAGTACTTC
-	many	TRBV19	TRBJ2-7	CASFSLEQYF	TGTGCCAGTTTCAGCCTTGAGCAGTACTTC
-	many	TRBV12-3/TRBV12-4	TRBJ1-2	CASSHYDSSGYTF	TGTGCCAGCAGTCATTATGACAGCTCTGGCTACACCTTC
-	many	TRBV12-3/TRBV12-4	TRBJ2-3	CASSTSPLRDTQYF	TGTGCCAGCAGTACTAGTCCTCTGAGGGATACGCAGTATTTT
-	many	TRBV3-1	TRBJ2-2	CASRTGTLNTGELFF	TGTGCCAGCAGAACCGGGACCTTGAACACCGGGGAGCTGTTTTTT
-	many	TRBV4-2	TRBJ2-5	CASSQGTSQETQYF	TGTGCCAGCAGCCAAGGGACTTCCCAAGAGACCCAGTACTTC
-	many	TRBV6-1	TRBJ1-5	CASSEDGTNQPQHF	TGTGCCAGCAGCGAAGACGGGACAAATCAGCCCCAGCATTTT
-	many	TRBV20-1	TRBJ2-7	CSARATDSSYEQYF	TGCAGTGCTAGAGCGACGGACAGCTCCTACGAGCAGTACTTC
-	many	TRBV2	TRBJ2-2	CASRGIKLFF	TGTGCCAGCAGGGGGATTAAGCTGTTTTTT
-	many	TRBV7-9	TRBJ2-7	CASSVGGYEQYF	TGTGCCAGCAGCGTAGGGGGTTACGAGCAGTACTTC
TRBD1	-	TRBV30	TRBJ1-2	CAWKPVGSTGVNYGYTF	TGTGCCTGGAAACCGGTTGGTTCGACAGGGGTAAACTATGGCTACACCTTC
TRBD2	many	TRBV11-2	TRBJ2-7	CASSFSVGLAGEGHEQYF	TGTGCCAGCAGCTTTTCTGTAGGACTAGCGGGAGAGGGCCACGAGCAGTACTTC
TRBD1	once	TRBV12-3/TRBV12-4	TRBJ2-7	CASSLYRGTEQYF	TGTGCCAGCAGTTTATACAGGGGAACGGAGCAGTACTTC
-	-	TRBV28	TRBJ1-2	CAGKREGYNYGYTF	TGTGCCGGCAAGCGGGAGGGTTATAACTATGGCTACACCTTC
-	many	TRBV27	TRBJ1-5	CASRTGTSNQPQHF	TGTGCCAGCCGTACGGGGACTTCCAATCAGCCCCAGCATTTT
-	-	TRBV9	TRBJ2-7	CASSVTEANYEQYF	TGTGCCAGCAGCGTAACGGAAGCAAACTACGAGCAGTACTTC